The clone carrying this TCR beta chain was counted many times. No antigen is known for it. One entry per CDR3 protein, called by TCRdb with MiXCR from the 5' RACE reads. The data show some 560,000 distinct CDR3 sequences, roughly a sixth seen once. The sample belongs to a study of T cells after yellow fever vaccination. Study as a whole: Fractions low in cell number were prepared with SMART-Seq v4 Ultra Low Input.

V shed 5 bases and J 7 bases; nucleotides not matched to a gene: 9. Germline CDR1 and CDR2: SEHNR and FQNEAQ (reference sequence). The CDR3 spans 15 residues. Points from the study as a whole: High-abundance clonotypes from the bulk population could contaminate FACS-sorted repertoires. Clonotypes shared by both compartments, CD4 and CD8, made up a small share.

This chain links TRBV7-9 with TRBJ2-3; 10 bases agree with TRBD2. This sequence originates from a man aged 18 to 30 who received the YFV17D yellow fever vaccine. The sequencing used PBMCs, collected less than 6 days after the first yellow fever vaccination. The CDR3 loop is CASSPLAGASNTQYF. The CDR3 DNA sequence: TGTGCCAGCAGCCCCCTAGCGGGGGCTTCCAATACGCAGTATTTT.